Here is one T cell receptor (beta chain) with its context. Its cognate antigen has yet to be identified. No base quality values were provided; no much bigger clone lies one nucleotide off. Each collaborating institution followed its own protocols to collect whole blood in K2EDTA tubes. For TCRbeta analysis, collaborators shipped samples as frozen whole blood, isolated PBMCs, or DNA extracted from either of those sample types. The CDR3 covers 12 residues, taking in both the cysteine and the phenylalanine. Only the CDR3 region is kept as DNA, spanning 36 bases read in frame from base 1. At the junction V is shortened by 5 bases and J by 7 bases; bases outside the gene matches: 2. CDR1 and CDR2 are drawn from the germline V gene (reference sequence): PRHDT, FYEKMQ. The sample originates from a study of blood T cell repertoires in COVID-19 (TCRdb year 2020). About the investigation overall: Samples covering the acute and convalescent phases of COVID-19 were provided by collaborators in the United States, Italy and Spain. The material from the prospective study consisted of cDNA or gDNA derived from T cells, B-cell-depleted T cells, or PBMCs. Deeply sampled blood TCRbeta repertoires from subjects exposed to, actively infected with, or recovered from COVID-19 were included in the dataset. The repertoires were released in a freely available public database intended as a resource for research on the immune response to SARS-CoV-2. Samples came from the ongoing ImmuneRACE study (first 160 participants) plus 1,254 subjects from 6 global collaborators. Nearly every sample came with metadata listing a de-identified subject ID, COVID-19 status, age in years and sex. Where available, HLA class I and class II types were obtained from metadata supplied by the sample provider rather than from assay-based typing. The paper as a whole reports these results and caveats: The amount of clinical and demographic metadata varied by source and participant and was provided uncurated.

The immunoSEQ Assay, a bias-controlled multiplex PCR, was used to amplify TCRbeta CDR3 regions from genomic DNA. Turning to the authors' computational methods: The number of nucleated cells in each sample was estimated from the amplification of reference gene primers within the assay. To quantify the absolute abundance of each unique TCRbeta CDR3 rearrangement, sequence reads were collapsed and filtered. Productive Simpson clonality was computed per sample as the square root of Simpson's diversity index over productive rearrangements. TCRdb limited this immuneACCESS table to in-frame rearrangements with V and J called. A share of clones is missing; checked studies link under half to unresolved V genes, and the rest is unexplained. The V and J calls and clone size are taken from that table; D and trimming were inferred from the DNA. The sample includes 310,000 or so clones, with roughly 90% observed a single time. Approximately 4% of the sample is taken by the ten largest.

Specimen: peripheral blood. In this chain, TRBV13 is recombined with TRBJ2-1; the junction holds 7 bases that match TRBD1. The TCR was taken from a woman between 50 and 59 years old with active or convalescent COVID-19. Read as DNA, the sequence is TGTGCCAGCAGCCCACAGGGGAATGAGCAGTTCTTC. This sequence encodes CASSPQGNEQFF.